This TCR beta chain was sequenced in a study of T cell responses to AZD1222 COVID-19 vaccine. The CDR3 covers 12 residues. Germline lookup yields CDR1 SQVTM and CDR2 ANQGSEA. J gave up 3 bases and V 6 bases, and 2 bases lay outside the gene matches. Details on this clone: No antigen is known for it.

Profiling relied on immunoSEQ multiplex PCR, and the TCRdb table lists in-frame clones only, not all of them. This sample has around 150,000 clones, with around 92% found just once. Findings of the study overall: Spike-specific TCR breadth rose after two AZD1222 doses, and depth rose as well. It should be noted that donors were predominantly white British and more often female, and clonal diversity was possibly underestimated. Targeting of unmutated variant regions was reportedly seen in nearly half of spike-specific TCRs.

The J gene is TRBJ2-1, the V gene TRBV29-1; the match to TRBD1 covers 7 bases. This TCR was recovered from an adult who received the AZD1222 COVID-19 vaccine. This specimen consisted of peripheral blood, obtained 28 days after the second AZD1222 dose. This CDR3 is CSVGTVYNEQFF. As DNA, the CDR3 is TGCAGCGTGGGGACAGTCTACAATGAGCAGTTCTTC.